This T cell receptor beta chain was retrieved from a study of cytomegalovirus exposure and HLA in healthy donors. The study ran its PCR with 60 Vbeta and 13 Jbeta primers. Sequencing used immunoSEQ multiplex PCR; TCRdb keeps in-frame clones, though not all of them. The data show some 200,000 clones, roughly 84% seen once. In its sample, this clone was seen once. Its antigen is currently unknown. Study conclusions and caveats: Fewer N-insertions than the 666-donor mean were reportedly shown by an Asian-associated ancestry cluster in a later analysis. In a later analysis, the majority of CMV-associated beta chains seemingly showed HLA restriction. In a later analysis, across HLA loci, associated TCR counts were highest for DRB1, lowest for HLA-C.

Germline V lookup: CDR1 MGHRA, CDR2 YSYEKL. This CDR3 region has 13 residues. With 2 bases removed from V and 8 bases from J, the gap between germline ends came to 10 bases. The source is a girl in the first two years of life in good health and CMV-seronegative. This sequence joins TRBV4-1 and TRBJ2-1; possibly TRBD1 for D (5 bases). The sequenced sample consisted of PBMCs. In DNA, the CDR3 is TGCGCCAGCAGCCAACAGCTAGGGGATGAGCAGTTCTTC. Translation: CASSQQLGDEQFF.